This TCR beta chain was sequenced in a study of T cell responses to AZD1222 COVID-19 vaccine. Regarding the study as a whole: Dominant CD4 TCR responses targeted spike regions 160-218 and 743-854. A mostly white British donor set with more females was recruited, and clonal diversity was possibly underestimated. Seropositivity was recorded at baseline in only 6 or 7 AZD1222 recipients.

CDR1 is SGHNT, CDR2 YYREEE, per germline (reference sequence). The V end lost 4 bases, the J end lost 4 bases, and 18 bases lay between the germline ends. This CDR3 is 16 amino acids long. Assay used: immunoSEQ multiplex PCR; TCRdb lists only in-frame clones, some missing. The sample contains some 120,000 clones, around 83% of which appear only once. This clone was found a few times. As yet, its antigen is unknown. This clonotype originated in an adult in good health. The sequenced sample was peripheral blood, obtained on day 0 of AZD1222 vaccination. V and J are TRBV5-4 and TRBJ2-1; D remains unclear. The CDR3 DNA sequence: TGTGCCAGCAGCCCTCTCTTCGAGGATAGGTACAATGAGCAGTTCTTC. It specifies CASSPLFEDRYNEQFF.